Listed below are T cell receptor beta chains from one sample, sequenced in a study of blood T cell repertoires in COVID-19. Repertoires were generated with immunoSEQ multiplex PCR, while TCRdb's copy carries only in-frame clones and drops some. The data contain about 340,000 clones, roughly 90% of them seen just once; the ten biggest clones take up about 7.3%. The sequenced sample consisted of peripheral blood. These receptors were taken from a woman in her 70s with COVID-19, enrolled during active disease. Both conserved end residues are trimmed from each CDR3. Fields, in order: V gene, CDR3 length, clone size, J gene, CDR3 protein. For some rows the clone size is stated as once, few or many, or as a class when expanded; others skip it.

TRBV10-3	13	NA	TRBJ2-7	AIKERGGSAYEQY
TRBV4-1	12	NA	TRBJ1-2	ASSPEGILPPYT
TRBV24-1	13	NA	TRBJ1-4	ATSRGTGPEEKLF
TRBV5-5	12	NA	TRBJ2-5	ASSLEGGRETQY
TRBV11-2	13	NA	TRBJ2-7	ASSRRGTGSNGQY
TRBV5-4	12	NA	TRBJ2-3	ASSLDGVGDTQY
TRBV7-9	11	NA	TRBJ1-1	ASSLPHTNEAF
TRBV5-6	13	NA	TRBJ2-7	ASSPRDRSTYEQY
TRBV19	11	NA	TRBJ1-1	ASSIEVGGEAF
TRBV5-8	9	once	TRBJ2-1	ASSPTSEQF
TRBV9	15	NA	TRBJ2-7	ASSVGRDSSSSYEQY
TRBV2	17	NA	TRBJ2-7	ASIRESGFAGRNSYEQY
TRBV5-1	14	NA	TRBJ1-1	ASSLRTGGVNTEAF
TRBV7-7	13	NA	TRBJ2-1	ASSFGEGEGNEQF
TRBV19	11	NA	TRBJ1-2	ASSRGLNYGYT
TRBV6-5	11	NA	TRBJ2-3	ASRSGVSDTQY
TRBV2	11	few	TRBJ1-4	ASAGTAGEKLF
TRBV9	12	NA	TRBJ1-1	ASSARTGSTEAF
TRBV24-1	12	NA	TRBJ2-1	ATSRAGGYNEQF
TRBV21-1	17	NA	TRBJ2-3	ASSKIPGTNPSCTDTQY
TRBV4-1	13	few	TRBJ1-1	ASSQEGRGGTEAF
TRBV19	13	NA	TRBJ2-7	ASSVGQGWLYEQY
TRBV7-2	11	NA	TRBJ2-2	ASSRTGNGELF
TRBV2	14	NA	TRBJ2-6	ASRPNTGAGANVLT
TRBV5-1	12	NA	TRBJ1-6	ASSLTGDYSPLH
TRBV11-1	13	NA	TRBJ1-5	ASSPRGGAFQPQH
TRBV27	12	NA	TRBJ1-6	ASTLGVEGSPLH
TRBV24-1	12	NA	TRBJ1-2	ATSDPKGVGGYT
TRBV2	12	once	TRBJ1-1	ASSGQAMNTEAF
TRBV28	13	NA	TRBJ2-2	ASSRTGLGTGELF
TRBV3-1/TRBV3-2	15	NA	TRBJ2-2	ASSQGFGGADTGELF